The present T cell receptor (beta chain) was sequenced within a study of shared clonotypes between healthy human individuals. General study results and limits: Deeper or shallower sequencing was expected to change how clonotypes are shared among donors.

Trimming left V 2 bases short and J 8 bases short, with 19 bases between. This CDR3 is 15 amino acids long. Germline loops: CDR1 SGHNT, CDR2 YYREEE (reference sequence). Clones were read by immunoSEQ multiplex PCR, and TCRdb kept only the in-frame ones, dropping some. The sample has about 710,000 clones, 73% seen once. This clone was counted a single time. Its antigen is unknown. The sample taken for sequencing was memory CD4+ T cells sorted from blood. The subset denotes: CD45RA-negative fraction. The V and J genes are TRBV5-4 and TRBJ1-2; D is unresolved. The receptor was isolated from a young woman in good health. This CDR3 reads CASSLPPQVLGGYTF. For the CDR3, the DNA is TGTGCCAGCAGCTTACCCCCGCAGGTTCTCGGGGGCTACACCTTC.